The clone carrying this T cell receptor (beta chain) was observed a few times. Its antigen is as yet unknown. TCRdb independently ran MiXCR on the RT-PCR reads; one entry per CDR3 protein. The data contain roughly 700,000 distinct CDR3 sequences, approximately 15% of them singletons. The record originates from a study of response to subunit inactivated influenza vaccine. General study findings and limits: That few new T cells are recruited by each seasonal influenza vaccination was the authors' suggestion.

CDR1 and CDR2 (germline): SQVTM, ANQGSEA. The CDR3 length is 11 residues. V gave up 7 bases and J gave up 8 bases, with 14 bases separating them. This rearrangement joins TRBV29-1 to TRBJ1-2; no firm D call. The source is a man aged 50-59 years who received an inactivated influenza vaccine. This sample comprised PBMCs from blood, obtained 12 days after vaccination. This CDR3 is CSAGEKRGYTF. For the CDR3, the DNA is TGCAGCGCCGGAGAGAAAAGGGGCTACACCTTC.